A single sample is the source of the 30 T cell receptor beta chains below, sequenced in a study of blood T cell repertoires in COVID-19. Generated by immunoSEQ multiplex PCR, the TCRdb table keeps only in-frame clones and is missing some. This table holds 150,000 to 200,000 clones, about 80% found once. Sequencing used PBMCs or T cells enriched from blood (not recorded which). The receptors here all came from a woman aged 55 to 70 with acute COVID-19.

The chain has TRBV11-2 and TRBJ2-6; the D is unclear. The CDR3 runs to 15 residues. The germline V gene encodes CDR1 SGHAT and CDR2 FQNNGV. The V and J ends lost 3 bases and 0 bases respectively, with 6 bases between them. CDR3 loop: CASSLGLSGANVLTF. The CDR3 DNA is TGTGCCAGCAGCTTGGGCCTCTCTGGGGCCAACGTCCTGACTTTC.

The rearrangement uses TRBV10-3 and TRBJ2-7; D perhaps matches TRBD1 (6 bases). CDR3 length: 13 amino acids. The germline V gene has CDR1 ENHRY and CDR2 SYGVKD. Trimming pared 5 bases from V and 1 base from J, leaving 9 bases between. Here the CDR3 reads CAISQGQSYEQYV. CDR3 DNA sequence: TGTGCCATCAGTCAAGGACAGTCCTACGAGCAGTACGTC.

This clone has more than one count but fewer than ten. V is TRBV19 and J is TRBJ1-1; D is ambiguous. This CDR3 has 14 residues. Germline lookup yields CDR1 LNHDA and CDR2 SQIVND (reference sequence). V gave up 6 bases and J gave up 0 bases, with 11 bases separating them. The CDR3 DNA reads TGTGCCAGTAGCCCCGGGATGATGAACACTGAAGCTTTCTTT. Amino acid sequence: CASSPGMMNTEAFF.

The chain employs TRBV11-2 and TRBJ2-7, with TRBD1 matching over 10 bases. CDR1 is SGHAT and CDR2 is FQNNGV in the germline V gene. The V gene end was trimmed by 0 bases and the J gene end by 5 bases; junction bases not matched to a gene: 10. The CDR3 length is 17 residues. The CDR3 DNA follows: TGTGCCAGCAGCTTAGAAATGTGGGGACAGGGGAGCGACGAGCAGTACGTC. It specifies CASSLEMWGQGSDEQYV.

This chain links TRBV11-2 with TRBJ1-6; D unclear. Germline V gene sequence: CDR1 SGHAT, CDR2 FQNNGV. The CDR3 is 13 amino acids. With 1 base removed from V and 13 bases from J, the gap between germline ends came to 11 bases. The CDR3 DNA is TGTGCCAGCAGCTTAGGTTTTCGCGGTCCCCTCCACTTT. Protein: CASSLGFRGPLHF. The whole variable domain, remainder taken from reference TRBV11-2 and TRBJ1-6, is EAGVAQSPRYKIIEKRQSVAFWCNPISGHATLYWYQQILGQGPKLLIQFQNNGVVDDSQLPKDRFSAERLKGVDSTLKIQPAKLEDSAVYLCASSLGFRGPLHFGNGTRLTVT.

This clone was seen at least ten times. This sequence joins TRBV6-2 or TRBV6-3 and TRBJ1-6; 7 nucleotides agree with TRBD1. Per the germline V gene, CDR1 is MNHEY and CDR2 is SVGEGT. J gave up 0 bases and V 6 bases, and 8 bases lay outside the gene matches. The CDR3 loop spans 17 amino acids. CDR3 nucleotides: TGTGCCAGCAGCCAAGGGGGCATCGGCTCCTATAATTCACCCCTCCACTTT. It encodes CASSQGGIGSYNSPLHF.

CDR3 loop: CASSEAGRVSPLHF. CDR3 coding DNA: TGTGCCAGCAGTGAAGCTGGGAGGGTTTCACCCCTCCACTTT. This chain joins TRBV6-1 and TRBJ1-6, with D uncertain. Trimming stripped 0 bases from V and 9 bases from J, with 9 bases between. Germline lookup yields CDR1 MNHNS and CDR2 SASEGT. The CDR3 length is 14 residues.

The CDR3 DNA follows: TGTGCCAGCAGCTTACGCGCTGATACGCAGTATTTT. Translated, it gives CASSLRADTQYF. J is TRBJ2-3 and V is TRBV11-2; D gene unclear. Trimming pared 2 bases from V and 6 bases from J, leaving 6 bases between. Germline values: CDR1 SGHAT, CDR2 FQNNGV. CDR3 length: 12 residues.

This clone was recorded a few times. CDR3 protein: CASSSGQGLRPLHF. The CDR3 nucleotides read TGCGCCAGCAGCTCGGGACAGGGCCTGCGACCCCTCCACTTT. The V gene is TRBV5-1, the J gene TRBJ1-6, with TRBD1 matching 9 bases. There are 14 residues in the CDR3. The V segment lost 3 bases and the J segment 12 bases; nucleotides outside the gene matches: 7. From germline, CDR1 is SGHRS and CDR2 YFSETQ.

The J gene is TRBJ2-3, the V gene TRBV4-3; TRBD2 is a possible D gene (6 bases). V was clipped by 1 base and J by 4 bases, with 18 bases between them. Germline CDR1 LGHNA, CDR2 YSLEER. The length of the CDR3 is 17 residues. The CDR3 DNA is TGCGCCAGCAGCCAAGTTGCCGGAGGGTTTAGCGCAGATACGCAGTATTTT. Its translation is CASSQVAGGFSADTQYF.

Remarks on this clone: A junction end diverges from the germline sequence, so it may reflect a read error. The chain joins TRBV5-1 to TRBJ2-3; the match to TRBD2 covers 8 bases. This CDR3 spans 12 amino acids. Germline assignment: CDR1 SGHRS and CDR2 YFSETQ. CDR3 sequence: CASSLGTSGGNF. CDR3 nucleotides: TGCGCCAGCAGCTTGGGTACTAGCGGCGGAAATTTT.

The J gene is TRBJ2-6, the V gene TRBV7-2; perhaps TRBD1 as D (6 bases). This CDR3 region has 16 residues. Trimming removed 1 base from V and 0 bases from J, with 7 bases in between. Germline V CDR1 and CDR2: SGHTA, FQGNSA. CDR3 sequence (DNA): TGTGCCAGCAGCTTAGAGGACAGCTCTGGGGCCAACGTCCTGACTTTC. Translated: CASSLEDSSGANVLTF.

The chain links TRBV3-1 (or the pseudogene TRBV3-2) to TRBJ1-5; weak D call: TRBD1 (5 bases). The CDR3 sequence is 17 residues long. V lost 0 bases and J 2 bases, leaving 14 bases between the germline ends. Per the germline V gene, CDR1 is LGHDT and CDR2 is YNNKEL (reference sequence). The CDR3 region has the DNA TGTGCCAGCAGCCAAGACCCGATGGCAGGGCGCAATCAGCCCCAGCATTTT. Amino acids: CASSQDPMAGRNQPQHF.

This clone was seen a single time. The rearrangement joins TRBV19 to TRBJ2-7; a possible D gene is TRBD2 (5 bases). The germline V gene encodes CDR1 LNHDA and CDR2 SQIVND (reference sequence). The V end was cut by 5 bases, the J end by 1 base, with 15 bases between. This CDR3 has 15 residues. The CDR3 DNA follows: TGTGCCAGTAGTCGAGGGATGTCGGGATCCTACGAGCAGTACTTC. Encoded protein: CASSRGMSGSYEQYF.

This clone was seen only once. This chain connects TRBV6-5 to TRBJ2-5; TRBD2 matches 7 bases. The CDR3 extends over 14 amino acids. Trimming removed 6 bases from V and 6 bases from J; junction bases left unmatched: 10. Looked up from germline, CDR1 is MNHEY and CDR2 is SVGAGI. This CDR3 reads CASRALASIKTQYF. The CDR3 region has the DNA TGTGCCAGCAGGGCACTAGCGTCTATAAAGACCCAGTACTTC.

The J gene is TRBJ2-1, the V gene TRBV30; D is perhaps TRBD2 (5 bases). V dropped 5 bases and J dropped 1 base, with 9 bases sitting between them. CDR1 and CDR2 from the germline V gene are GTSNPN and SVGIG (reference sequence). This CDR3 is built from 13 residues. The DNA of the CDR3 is TGTGCCTGGGGACTCCAATCCTACAATGAGCAGTTCTTC. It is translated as CAWGLQSYNEQFF.

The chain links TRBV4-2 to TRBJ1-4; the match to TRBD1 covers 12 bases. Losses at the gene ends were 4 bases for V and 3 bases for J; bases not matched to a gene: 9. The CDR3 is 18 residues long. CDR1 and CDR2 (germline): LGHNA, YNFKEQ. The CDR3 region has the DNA TGTGCCAGCAGCCCTCAGGGGGGACAGGGGGCCTCTAATGAAAAACTGTTTTTT. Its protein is CASSPQGGQGASNEKLFF.

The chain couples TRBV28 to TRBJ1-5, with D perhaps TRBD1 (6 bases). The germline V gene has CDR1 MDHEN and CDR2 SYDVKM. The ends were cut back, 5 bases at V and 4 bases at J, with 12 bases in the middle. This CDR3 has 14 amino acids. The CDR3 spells CASSPGQFNQPQHF. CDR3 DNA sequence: TGTGCCAGCAGTCCTGGACAGTTTAATCAGCCCCAGCATTTT.

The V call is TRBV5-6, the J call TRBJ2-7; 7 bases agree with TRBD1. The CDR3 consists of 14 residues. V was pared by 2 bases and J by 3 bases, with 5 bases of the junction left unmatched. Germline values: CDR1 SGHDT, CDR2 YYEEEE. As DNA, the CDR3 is TGTGCCAGCAGCTTCCCCGGGACAGTCTACGAGCAGTACTTC. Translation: CASSFPGTVYEQYF.

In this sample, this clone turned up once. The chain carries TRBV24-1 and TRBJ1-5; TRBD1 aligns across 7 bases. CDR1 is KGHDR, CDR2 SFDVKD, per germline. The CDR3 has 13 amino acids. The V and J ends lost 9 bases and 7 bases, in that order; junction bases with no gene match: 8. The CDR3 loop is CATCRQGDQPQHF. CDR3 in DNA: TGTGCCACCTGCCGACAGGGCGACCAGCCCCAGCATTTT.

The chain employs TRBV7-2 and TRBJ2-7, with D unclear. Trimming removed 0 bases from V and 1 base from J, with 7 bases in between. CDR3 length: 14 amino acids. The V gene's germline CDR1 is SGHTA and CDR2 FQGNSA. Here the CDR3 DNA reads TGTGCCAGCAGCTTAGCGGCGGCTTCCTACGAGCAGTACTTC. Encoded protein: CASSLAAASYEQYF.

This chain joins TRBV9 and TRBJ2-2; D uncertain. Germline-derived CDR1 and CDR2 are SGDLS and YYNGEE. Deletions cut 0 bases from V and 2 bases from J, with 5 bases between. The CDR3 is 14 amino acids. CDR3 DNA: TGTGCCAGCAGCGTAGTACACAACACCGGGGAGCTGTTTTTT. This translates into CASSVVHNTGELFF.

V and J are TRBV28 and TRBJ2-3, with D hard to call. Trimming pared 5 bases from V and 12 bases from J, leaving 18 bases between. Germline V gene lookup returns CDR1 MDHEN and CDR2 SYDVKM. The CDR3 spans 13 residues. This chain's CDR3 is CASSPLSPLGQYF. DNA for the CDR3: TGTGCCAGCAGTCCCCTCTCCCCCCTGGGCCAGTATTTT.

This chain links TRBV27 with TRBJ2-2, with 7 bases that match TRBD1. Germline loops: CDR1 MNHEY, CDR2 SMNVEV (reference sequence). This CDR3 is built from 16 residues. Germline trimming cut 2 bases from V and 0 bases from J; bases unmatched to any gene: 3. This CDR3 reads CASSLRGQTNTGELFF. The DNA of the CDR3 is TGTGCCAGCAGTTTAAGGGGGCAGACGAACACCGGGGAGCTGTTTTTT.

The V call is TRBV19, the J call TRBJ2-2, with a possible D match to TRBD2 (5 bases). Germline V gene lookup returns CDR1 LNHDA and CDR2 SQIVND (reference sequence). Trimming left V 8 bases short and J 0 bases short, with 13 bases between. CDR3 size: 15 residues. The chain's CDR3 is CASQRPGTNTGELFF. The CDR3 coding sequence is TGTGCCAGTCAAAGACCCGGGACGAACACCGGGGAGCTGTTTTTT.

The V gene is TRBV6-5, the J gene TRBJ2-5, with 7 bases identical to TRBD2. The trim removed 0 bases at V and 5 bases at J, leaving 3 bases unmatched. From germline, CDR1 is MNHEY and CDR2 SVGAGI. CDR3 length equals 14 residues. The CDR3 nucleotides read TGTGCCAGCAGTTACTCGGGGGGGATGGAGACCCAGTACTTC. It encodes CASSYSGGMETQYF.

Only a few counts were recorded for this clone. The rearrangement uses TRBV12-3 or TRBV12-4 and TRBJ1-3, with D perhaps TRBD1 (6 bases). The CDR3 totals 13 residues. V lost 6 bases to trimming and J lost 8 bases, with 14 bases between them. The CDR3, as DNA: TGTGCCAGCAGCTTGACAGGCCATGACACCATATATTTT. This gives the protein CASSLTGHDTIYF.

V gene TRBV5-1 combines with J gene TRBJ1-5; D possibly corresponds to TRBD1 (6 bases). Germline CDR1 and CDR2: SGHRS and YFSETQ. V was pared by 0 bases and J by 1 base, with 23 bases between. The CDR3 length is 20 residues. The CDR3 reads CASSLVPGEGVVGSNQPQHF. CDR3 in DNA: TGCGCCAGCAGCTTGGTCCCAGGGGAAGGGGTCGTCGGAAGCAATCAGCCCCAGCATTTT.

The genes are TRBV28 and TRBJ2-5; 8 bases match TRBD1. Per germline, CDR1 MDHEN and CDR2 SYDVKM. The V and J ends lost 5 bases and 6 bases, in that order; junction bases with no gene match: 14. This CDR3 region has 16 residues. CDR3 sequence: CASSTESRGRVKTQYF. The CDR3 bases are TGTGCCAGCAGTACAGAAAGCAGGGGGCGCGTGAAGACCCAGTACTTC.

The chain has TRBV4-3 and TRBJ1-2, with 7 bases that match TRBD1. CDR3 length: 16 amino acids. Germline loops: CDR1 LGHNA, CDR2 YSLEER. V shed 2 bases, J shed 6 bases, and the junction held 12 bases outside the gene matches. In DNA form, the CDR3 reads TGCGCCAGCAGCCAAACGACAGGGAGTTTACGAAATGGCTACACCTTC. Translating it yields CASSQTTGSLRNGYTF.